This entry describes one TCR beta chain. The table lists this clonotype with a few counts. Its antigen specificity is not known. Base-call qualities are not available, and no considerably larger clone is one nucleotide away. The record originates from a study of T-cell reconstitution after alpha-beta-depleted transplantation in children (dated by TCRdb to between 2015 and 2016). Describing the broader study: T-cell immune reconstitution after TCRalphabeta/CD19-depleted allogeneic hematopoietic cell transplantation in children was quantitatively tracked in the study by means of TCR repertoire profiling.

The paper's findings and limits, for the study overall: Hyperexpanded clone frequencies declined over subsequent months; after one year, T-cell counts and TCRbeta diversity were mostly attributed to newly produced T cells. In some patients, high TCRbeta diversity at day 60 was attributed to recipient T cells and intrathymic progenitors that had survived conditioning. The apparently early recovery of alphabetaT-cell counts about two months after transplant reportedly depended on only several hundred rapidly expanded clones that came from non-depleted graft cells.

The label giving this sample's treatment or condition can be read as: allogeneic hematopoietic cell transplantation with graft depleted of TCRalphabeta T cells and CD19 B cells. TCRalphabeta/CD19-depleted allogeneic hematopoietic cell grafts were given to the transplant recipients, all of whom were children. Receptor amplification or capture employed PCR. Sequencing was performed on an Illumina HiSeq 2500. TCR library preparation used molecular barcoding, with unique molecular identifiers applied to normalize quantification of the TCRbeta repertoire. Starting from the raw public reads, TCRdb applied fastp trimming at Q25, assembled clones with MiXCR and retained in-frame beta chains. Entries that share a CDR3 protein sequence are merged under the most common genes and DNA. This sample is represented by some 840,000 distinct CDR3 sequences; roughly 15% of them were singletons. The ten largest make up 5% of the sample.

Looking up the germline V gene (reference sequence) yields CDR1 LGHDT and CDR2 YNNKEL. V is pruned by 1 base and J by 5 bases, leaving 6 bases of the junction without a gene match. Counted from cysteine to phenylalanine, this CDR3 has 16 amino acids. Only the CDR3 portion is preserved as DNA: 48 bases, with reading frame beginning at the first base. Sequenced here: PBMCs, mostly from graft donor cells, sampled 360 days after TCRalphabeta/CD19-depleted stem cell transplant. This receptor chain uses TRBV3-1 and TRBJ1-5, and 9 junctional nucleotides match TRBD1. The receptor comes from a male patient younger than 18 who had a stem cell transplant for acute lymphoblastic leukemia, so the T cells may come from the graft donor. CDR3 sequence: CASSQAGTGFDQPQHF. The sequence in DNA is TGTGCCAGCAGCCAAGCCGGGACAGGGTTTGATCAGCCCCAGCATTTT.